Following are 29 T cell receptor beta chains from one sample sequenced in a study of T cells after yellow fever vaccination. Using its own MiXCR run on the 5' RACE reads, TCRdb lists one record per CDR3 protein. The data show 150,000 to 200,000 distinct CDR3 sequences, 11% seen once. The starting material was CD8+ T cells sorted from PBMCs, obtained 15 days after the yellow fever booster vaccination. These receptors were collected from a man between 18 and 29 years old who received the YFV17D yellow fever vaccine.

This chain connects TRBV11-2 to TRBJ2-7; D may match TRBD1 or TRBD2 (5 bases each). The CDR3 is 15 residues long. The germline CDR1 and CDR2 sequences are SGHAT and FQNNGV. The V end was cut by 4 bases, the J end by 0 bases, with 13 bases between. CDR3 bases: TGTGCCAGCAGCTGGGACGGAATAAGCTCCTACGAGCAGTACGTC. It codes for CASSWDGISSYEQYV.

The chain combines TRBV21-1 with TRBJ2-1; the table gives TRBD1 as D, unverified against the DNA. TRBV21-1 is an annotated pseudogene. The CDR3 is 19 residues long. CDR3 loop: CASSIRGGLYMSSYNEQFF. The CDR3 DNA reads as TGTGCCAGCAGCATCCGGGGGGGGCTCTACATGAGCTCCTACAATGAGCAGTTCTTC.

The chain joins TRBV30 to TRBJ2-3, with D tentatively TRBD2 (6 bases). V was cut by 3 bases and J by 6 bases, with 16 bases left in between. The length of the CDR3 is 14 residues. Germline values: CDR1 GTSNPN, CDR2 SVGIG (reference sequence). The CDR3 DNA follows: TGTGCCTGGAGCCTAGCGAATCCTTCCGATACGCAGTATTTT. Translation: CAWSLANPSDTQYF.

This chain links TRBV12-5 with TRBJ1-6; a possible D gene is TRBD1 (6 bases). CDR3 length equals 15 residues. Trimming shortened V by 1 base and J by 6 bases, and 10 bases separated the two germline ends. Germline CDR1 is LGHNT and CDR2 is FRNRAP. CDR3 nucleotide sequence: TGTGCTAGTGGTTTGGCGGGGGGCGGTAATTCACCCCTCCACTTT. It translates to CASGLAGGGNSPLHF.

This clonotype has only a few counts. The chain combines TRBV27 with TRBJ2-7, with D tentatively TRBD1 (6 bases). The CDR3 is 15 amino acids. The ends were cut back, 3 bases at V and 2 bases at J, with 14 bases in the middle. The V gene's germline CDR1 is MNHEY and CDR2 SMNVEV (reference sequence). CDR3 nucleotide sequence: TGTGCCAGCAGTTTGGGGGCAGCGACTACCTACGAGCAGTACTTC. It encodes CASSLGAATTYEQYF.

This chain links TRBV19 with TRBJ1-1; D is uncertain. The V gene's germline CDR1 is LNHDA and CDR2 SQIVND (reference sequence). Trimming removed 9 bases from V and 2 bases from J, with 10 bases in between. The CDR3 has 12 residues. CDR3 sequence reads: CASGLFNTEAFF. The CDR3, as DNA: TGTGCCAGCGGCCTCTTTAACACTGAAGCTTTCTTT.

This clonotype was picked up many times. V and J are TRBV30 and TRBJ2-3; D is perhaps TRBD1 (6 bases). CDR3 length: 11 residues. CDR1 GTSNPN and CDR2 SVGIG come from the germline V gene (reference sequence). Trimming took off 8 bases at V and 9 bases at J, with 15 bases between the two ends. The CDR3: CAGDTRRTQYF. The DNA of the CDR3 is TGTGCCGGGGACACCCGGCGGACGCAGTATTTT.

This clonotype was counted between two and nine times. The V gene is TRBV12-3 or TRBV12-4, the J gene TRBJ2-2; D uncertain. The CDR3 covers 17 residues. V was trimmed by 0 bases and J by 2 bases, leaving 13 bases between them. As DNA, the CDR3 is TGTGCCAGCAGTTTAGCGCCGGATCGGATAAACACCGGGGAGCTGTTTTTT. This gives the protein CASSLAPDRINTGELFF.

The chain has TRBV6-5 and TRBJ2-7; D is ambiguous. Per the germline V gene, CDR1 is MNHEY and CDR2 is SVGAGI. This CDR3 has 15 amino acids. V gave up 0 bases and J gave up 1 base, with 10 bases separating them. The CDR3 region is CASSYSGLGSYEQYF. CDR3 sequence (DNA): TGTGCCAGCAGTTACTCAGGTCTTGGGTCCTACGAGCAGTACTTC.

CDR3 region: CASSSQVPEAFF. In DNA, the CDR3 is TGTGCCAGCAGCTCACAGGTCCCTGAAGCTTTCTTT. The chain is built from TRBV7-9 and TRBJ1-1, with D possibly TRBD1 on 5 matching bases. Germline lookup yields CDR1 SEHNR and CDR2 FQNEAQ (reference sequence). This CDR3 region has 12 residues. V was cut by 4 bases and J by 6 bases, with 9 bases left in between.

V gene TRBV4-1 combines with J gene TRBJ2-3, with 7 bases fitting TRBD2. Germline V gene sequence: CDR1 MGHRA, CDR2 YSYEKL. This CDR3 comprises 15 residues. V was clipped by 2 bases and J by 0 bases; unmatched bases: 2. CDR3 sequence: CASSQYGRSTDTQYF. In DNA, the CDR3 is TGCGCCAGCAGCCAATACGGGAGGAGCACAGATACGCAGTATTTT.

The sample holds a few counts of this clonotype. The chain couples TRBV30 to TRBJ1-2; 10 bases are shared with TRBD1. Per germline, CDR1 GTSNPN and CDR2 SVGIG (reference sequence). V lost 2 bases and J lost 5; bases outside the gene matches: 5. The CDR3 sequence is 14 residues long. The CDR3: CAWSPWDRGYGYTF. CDR3 coding DNA: TGTGCCTGGAGTCCATGGGACAGGGGATATGGCTACACCTTC.

This sequence joins TRBV27 and TRBJ2-3; D not resolved. V was shortened by 4 bases and J by 2 bases, with 7 bases between the two germline ends. The CDR3 has 13 amino acids. Germline V gene lookup returns CDR1 MNHEY and CDR2 SMNVEV (reference sequence). The CDR3 is CASSSRPTDTQYF. The CDR3 DNA reads TGTGCCAGCAGTTCCCGTCCCACAGATACGCAGTATTTT.

The V call is TRBV19, the J call TRBJ2-1, with 8 nucleotides matching TRBD2. After removal of 5 bases from V and 7 bases from J, the junction contained 10 bases not matched to a gene. Germline CDR1 reads LNHDA; CDR2 reads SQIVND (reference sequence). This CDR3 spans 15 amino acids. CDR3 in DNA: TGTGCCAGTAGTCTTGTGAGCGGGGGTAGGAATGAGCAGTTCTTC. Amino acid sequence: CASSLVSGGRNEQFF.

This sequence joins TRBV5-6 and TRBJ1-5; D ambiguous. CDR1 is SGHDT and CDR2 is YYEEEE in the germline V gene. CDR3 length equals 14 residues. Trimming took off 1 base at V and 0 bases at J, with 5 bases between the two ends. CDR3 bases: TGTGCCAGCAGCTTGTGGGCTAGCAATCAGCCCCAGCATTTT. This encodes CASSLWASNQPQHF. The whole variable domain, filled in from reference TRBV5-6 and TRBJ1-5, reads DAGVTQSPTHLIKTRGQQVTLRCSPKSGHDTVSWYQQALGQGPQFIFQYYEEEERQRGNFPDRFSGHQFPNYSSELNVNALLLGDSALYLCASSLWASNQPQHFGDGTRLSIL.

The V gene is TRBV30, the J gene TRBJ2-7; 9 bases map to TRBD2. Germline-derived CDR1 and CDR2 are GTSNPN and SVGIG (reference sequence). Unmatched junction bases numbered 3, after V lost 5 bases and J lost 7 bases. CDR3 length: 11 amino acids. The CDR3 region is CAWALAGEQYF. The DNA of the CDR3 is TGTGCCTGGGCTCTAGCGGGAGAGCAGTACTTC.

This clonotype has ten or more counts. This chain links TRBV7-6 with TRBJ1-4, with 9 bases that match TRBD1. The CDR3 loop spans 15 amino acids. CDR1 is SGHVS, CDR2 FNYEAQ, per germline. The junction had 3 bases not matched to a gene; V was cut back by 1 base and J by 6 bases. In DNA form, the CDR3 reads TGTGCCAGCAGCTTAGTTGGGACAGGGTATGAAAAACTGTTTTTT. Protein sequence: CASSLVGTGYEKLFF.

This clonotype was recorded a few times. This chain connects TRBV29-1 to TRBJ1-1; D gene unclear. The V and J ends lost 6 bases and 7 bases respectively, with 18 bases between them. This CDR3 comprises 13 residues. Germline CDR1 and CDR2: SQVTM and ANQGSEA. As DNA, the CDR3 is TGCAGCGTCTGTTACTTGTCCGCAGTTGAAGCTTTCTTT. Its translation is CSVCYLSAVEAFF.

This clonotype was recorded many times. The J gene is TRBJ2-5, the V gene TRBV3-1; TRBD1 aligns across 7 bases. Germline loops: CDR1 LGHDT, CDR2 YNNKEL (reference sequence). This CDR3 spans 16 amino acids. Losses at the gene ends were 1 base for V and 2 bases for J; bases not matched to a gene: 7. In DNA, the CDR3 is TGTGCCAGCAGCCAAGGGGGGCCAGGGGGACAAGAGACCCAGTACTTC. Protein sequence: CASSQGGPGGQETQYF.

This clonotype has just a few counts. The chain is built from TRBV5-1 and TRBJ2-1, with D possibly matching TRBD1 (6 bases). Germline V CDR1 and CDR2: SGHRS, YFSETQ. Trimming left V 1 base short and J 4 bases short, with 12 bases between. CDR3 length equals 15 residues. CDR3 loop: CASSLMGTPYNEQFF. For the CDR3, the DNA is TGCGCCAGCAGCTTGATGGGGACACCATACAATGAGCAGTTCTTC. The full variable domain, in which reference TRBV5-1 and TRBJ2-1 provide the parts outside the CDR3, is KAGVTQTPRYLIKTRGQQVTLSCSPISGHRSVSWYQQTPGQGLQFLFEYFSETQRNKGNFPGRFSGRQFSNSRSEMNVSTLELGDSALYLCASSLMGTPYNEQFFGPGTRLTVL.

Only a few counts were recorded for this clonotype. V and J are TRBV6-2 or TRBV6-3 and TRBJ2-2; D gene unclear. Germline values: CDR1 MNHEY, CDR2 SVGEGT. V was trimmed by 7 bases and J by 4 bases, leaving 10 bases between them. The CDR3 has 13 residues. The CDR3 protein is CASIITATGELFF. CDR3 in DNA: TGTGCCAGCATTATCACGGCCACCGGGGAGCTGTTTTTT.

This clonotype was found a few times. V usage is TRBV12-3 or TRBV12-4 and J usage is TRBJ2-7; 9 bases are a match to TRBD2. CDR3 length equals 14 residues. Trimming at V came to 5 bases and at J to 6 bases, leaving 8 bases not matched to a gene. The CDR3 sequence: CASSQIAGASEQYF. The DNA for the CDR3 is TGTGCCAGCAGTCAAATAGCGGGGGCCTCCGAGCAGTACTTC.

CDR3 sequence (DNA): TGTGCCAGCAGCTCGGACAGGCGGTGGACTGAAGCTTTCTTT. Translating gives CASSSDRRWTEAFF. The chain joins TRBV7-2 to TRBJ1-1; TRBD1 agrees at 7 bases. Trimming at V came to 4 bases and at J to 5 bases, leaving 7 bases not matched to a gene. CDR1 and CDR2 from the germline V gene are SGHTA and FQGNSA. This CDR3 contains 14 residues. The variable domain in full, completed from reference TRBV7-2 and TRBJ1-1, reads GAGVSQSPSNKVTEKGKDVELRCDPISGHTALYWYRQSLGQGLEFLIYFQGNSAPDKSGLPSDRFSAERTGGSVSTLTIQRTQQEDSAVYLCASSSDRRWTEAFFGQGTRLTVV.

The V and J genes are TRBV11-2 and TRBJ1-1; D is unresolved. V was trimmed by 5 bases and J by 3 bases, leaving 28 bases between them. Germline CDR1 SGHAT, CDR2 FQNNGV. This CDR3 is 19 amino acids long. The CDR3 region is CASSPSGWGAAWSDTEAFF. CDR3 nucleotides: TGTGCCAGCAGCCCGAGCGGCTGGGGAGCCGCCTGGTCGGACACTGAAGCTTTCTTT. Filled out from reference TRBV11-2 and TRBJ1-1, the complete variable domain reads EAGVAQSPRYKIIEKRQSVAFWCNPISGHATLYWYQQILGQGPKLLIQFQNNGVVDDSQLPKDRFSAERLKGVDSTLKIQPAKLEDSAVYLCASSPSGWGAAWSDTEAFFGQGTRLTVV.

J is TRBJ1-2 and V is TRBV29-1, with 8 bases lining up with TRBD1. J gave up 7 bases and V 7 bases, and 11 bases lay outside the gene matches. CDR1 is SQVTM, CDR2 ANQGSEA, per germline. CDR3 size: 13 residues. The CDR3 loop is CSAEDRAKVGYTF. The DNA of the CDR3 is TGCAGCGCTGAGGACAGGGCGAAAGTTGGCTACACCTTC.

This clonotype was detected a few times. The CDR3 protein is CVGRIPYSNQPQHF. The CDR3 DNA is TGTGTTGGGCGGATACCTTATAGCAATCAGCCCCAGCATTTT. This chain joins TRBV21-1 and TRBJ1-5. TRBV21-1 is an annotated pseudogene. The CDR3 covers 14 residues.

This chain joins TRBV4-3 and TRBJ2-1, with 10 positions matching TRBD1. The germline V gene has CDR1 LGHNA and CDR2 YSLEER. After removal of 4 bases from V and 7 bases from J, the junction contained 10 bases not matched to a gene. The CDR3 has 16 residues. The CDR3 nucleotides are TGCGCCAGCAGCCTCAACCGGGACAGGGGTACAAATGAGCAGTTCTTC. Encoded protein: CASSLNRDRGTNEQFF.

This sequence joins TRBV18 and TRBJ2-7, with 7 bases identical to TRBD1. CDR1 and CDR2 (germline): KGHSH, LQKENI. There are 17 residues in the CDR3. V gave up 2 bases and J gave up 0 bases; unmatched junction bases: 10. Here the CDR3 reads CASSPSPDRLSSYEQYF. CDR3 sequence (DNA): TGTGCCAGCTCACCATCTCCGGACAGGCTCTCCTCCTACGAGCAGTACTTC. The full variable domain, with the rest looked up from reference TRBV18 and TRBJ2-7, is NAGVMQNPRHLVRRRGQEARLRCSPMKGHSHVYWYRQLPEEGLKFMVYLQKENIIDESGMPKERFSAEFPKEGPSILRIQQVVRGDSAAYFCASSPSPDRLSSYEQYFGPGTRLTVT.

The genes are TRBV10-3 and TRBJ2-2; either TRBD1 or TRBD2 may fit D (6 bases each). This CDR3 is built from 14 residues. Germline values: CDR1 ENHRY, CDR2 SYGVKD. V was cut by 6 bases and J by 6 bases, with 14 bases left in between. In DNA form, the CDR3 reads TGTGCCATCAGGGCCGGAGGGGGTGCCGGGGAGCTGTTTTTT. It is translated as CAIRAGGGAGELFF.